These T cell receptor beta chains were read from a single sample in a study of OX40 agonist ivuxolimab in advanced cancers. Data came from immunoSEQ multiplex PCR; TCRdb stores just in-frame clones and leaves some out. Here the sample spans 25,000 to 30,000 clones, approximately 84% being singletons. The sample in question was CD4+ or CD8+ T cells sorted from blood, obtained in a trial of the OX40 agonist ivuxolimab. Receptors were obtained from an adult with an advanced solid tumor such as melanoma, head and neck, liver or kidney cancer. Each CDR3 is given with its conserved first and last residue. Fields, in order: clone size, V gene, D gene, J gene, CDR3 protein, CDR3 DNA. D genes are given only for firm matches. Clone size, where shown, is once, few, many, or a class for clones that have expanded.

clone size: -
V gene: TRBV6-5
D gene: -
J gene: TRBJ1-5
CDR3 protein: CASSAGPEGQPQHF
CDR3 DNA: TGTGCCAGCAGCGCAGGACCTGAGGGGCAGCCCCAGCATTTT

clone size: -
V gene: TRBV5-6
D gene: -
J gene: TRBJ1-1
CDR3 protein: CASSPFKTVNTEAFF
CDR3 DNA: TGTGCCAGCAGCCCGTTCAAGACTGTGAACACTGAAGCTTTCTTT

clone size: -
V gene: TRBV4-1
D gene: -
J gene: TRBJ2-3
CDR3 protein: CASSQDPGFTDTQYF
CDR3 DNA: TGCGCCAGCAGCCAAGATCCCGGGTTCACAGATACGCAGTATTTT

clone size: -
V gene: TRBV27
D gene: -
J gene: TRBJ1-1
CDR3 protein: CASTPGTMNTEAFF
CDR3 DNA: TGTGCCAGCACCCCGGGAACTATGAACACTGAAGCTTTCTTT

clone size: -
V gene: TRBV6-1
D gene: -
J gene: TRBJ1-3
CDR3 protein: CASEEIGGPRNTIYF
CDR3 DNA: TGTGCCAGCGAGGAGATTGGAGGACCCCGAAACACCATATATTTT

clone size: -
V gene: TRBV11-2
D gene: -
J gene: TRBJ2-7
CDR3 protein: CASSLLNGTYEQYF
CDR3 DNA: TGTGCCAGCAGCTTACTCAACGGAACCTACGAGCAGTACTTC

clone size: few
V gene: TRBV6-6
D gene: -
J gene: TRBJ2-1
CDR3 protein: CASSSGPEQFF
CDR3 DNA: TGTGCCAGCAGTTCGGGACCAGAGCAGTTCTTC

clone size: -
V gene: TRBV7-8
D gene: TRBD2
J gene: TRBJ2-2
CDR3 protein: CASSLAAGGPGELFF
CDR3 DNA: TGTGCCAGCAGCTTAGCAGCGGGGGGGCCCGGGGAGCTGTTTTTT

clone size: -
V gene: TRBV29-1
D gene: TRBD2
J gene: TRBJ2-5
CDR3 protein: CSVEDGSGGGWGTQYF
CDR3 DNA: TGCAGCGTTGAAGATGGCAGCGGGGGAGGTTGGGGGACCCAGTACTTC

clone size: -
V gene: TRBV9
D gene: -
J gene: TRBJ2-7
CDR3 protein: CASSVVAEPSYEQYF
CDR3 DNA: TGTGCCAGCAGCGTAGTAGCGGAGCCATCCTACGAGCAGTACTTC

clone size: -
V gene: TRBV7-8
D gene: TRBD2
J gene: TRBJ2-5
CDR3 protein: CASSGRRLAGEETQYF
CDR3 DNA: TGTGCCAGCAGCGGGAGACGACTAGCGGGAGAAGAGACCCAGTACTTC

clone size: few
V gene: TRBV7-9
D gene: -
J gene: TRBJ2-5
CDR3 protein: CASSGAGPKRETQYF
CDR3 DNA: TGTGCCAGCAGCGGCGCCGGACCAAAACGGGAGACCCAGTACTTC

clone size: -
V gene: TRBV6-5
D gene: TRBD1
J gene: TRBJ1-5
CDR3 protein: CASKDRGSQPQHF
CDR3 DNA: TGTGCCAGCAAGGACAGGGGTAGTCAGCCCCAGCATTTT